This TCR beta chain was retrieved from a study of blood T cell repertoires in COVID-19. Seattle patients were enrolled while actively infected and followed longitudinally. Per the original data handling: Estimated nucleated cell counts came from reference gene primer amplification. The method was immunoSEQ multiplex PCR; TCRdb's version includes in-frame clones alone and lacks a portion of them. V and J calls and clone size follow that table, whereas D and trimming were derived from the DNA. The sample contains 95,000 or so clones, roughly 76% of which appear only once. Germline assignment: CDR1 SGHTA and CDR2 FQGTGA. The CDR3 runs 12 residues. Between the trimmed V and J ends, which lost 4 bases and 5 bases, there was a span of 6 bases.

This TCR was recovered from a man older than 75 with COVID-19, enrolled during active disease. Sequenced sample: peripheral blood. The V call is TRBV7-3, the J call TRBJ2-1; D is ambiguous. In nucleotides, the CDR3 is TGTGCCAGCAGCTACACCCACAATGAGCAGTTCTTC. This codes for CASSYTHNEQFF. Variable domain in full (rest from reference TRBV7-3 and TRBJ2-1): GAGVSQTPSNKVTEKGKYVELRCDPISGHTALYWYRQSLGQGPEFLIYFQGTGAADDSGLPNDRFFAVRPEGSVSTLKIQRTERGDSAVYLCASSYTHNEQFFGPGTRLTVL.